The source of this T cell receptor beta chain is a study of radiation and T cells in renal cell carcinoma. At the level of the study: Nephrectomy followed 15 Gy stereotactic body radiation by 4 weeks.

The CDR3 runs to 15 residues. Trimming cost V 0 bases and J 9 bases, with 15 bases left between them. The germline V gene has CDR1 MNHEY and CDR2 SVGAGI. Regarding the study as a whole: Top tumor clonotypes rose in blood 2 weeks post-radiation, then contracted.

The sample's time point: baseline pretreatment blood. Regarding treatment: 15 Gy SBRT to primary tumor, nephrectomy 4 weeks later. With regard to this clone: The target antigen is unknown.

Profiling relied on immunoSEQ multiplex PCR, and the TCRdb table lists in-frame clones only, not all of them. The table shows some 140,000 clones, with more than 70% occurring only once. The source material was blood, sampled from a patient whose treatment included radiotherapy and nephrectomy. The chain carries TRBV6-5 and TRBJ2-1; D uncertain. This TCR was sampled from a woman aged 50 to 65 with renal cell carcinoma. CDR3 sequence: CASSYSGLSTGEQFF. The CDR3 DNA is TGTGCCAGCAGTTACTCGGGCTTGTCGACGGGTGAGCAGTTCTTC.